This section outlines one T cell receptor beta chain sequence together with its context. The sample originates from a study of blood T cell repertoires in COVID-19. Germline values: CDR1 SGHVS, CDR2 FQNEAQ. The CDR3 sequence is 17 residues long. V was cut by 4 bases and J by 4 bases, with 22 bases left in between. Measured with immunoSEQ multiplex PCR; TCRdb has only the in-frame clones, and not every one. The table records about 170,000 clones, approximately 84% of them present only once. The sequencing sample was made of peripheral blood. The receptor comes from a man aged 65 to 79 with active or convalescent COVID-19. The chain combines TRBV7-8 with TRBJ1-2; perhaps TRBD1 as D (6 bases). The CDR3 nucleotides are TGTGCCAGCAGCTCTAAACCGGACAGTACCCAATCCTATGGCTACACCTTC. This gives the protein CASSSKPDSTQSYGYTF.